This TCR beta chain was sequenced during a study of PD-1 blockade in classical Hodgkin lymphoma. Study context: With a 2-week interval, patients received intravenous nivolumab at 3 mg/kg.

Study-wide points: Newly diagnosed patients were reported to exhibit reduced baseline TCR diversity relative to healthy donors. Before treatment, complete responders showed about the same diversity as newly diagnosed patients.

This clone came up a few times. Antigen unknown. Libraries were prepared by immunoSEQ multiplex PCR; TCRdb keeps only in-frame clonotypes and omits some of them. The sample lists about 4,300 clones; around 62% were seen once. Trimming took 1 base from V and 5 from J, leaving 9 bases between them. Per the germline V gene, CDR1 is MGHRA and CDR2 is YSYEKL. The CDR3 sequence is 14 residues long. All trial patients relapsed after autologous stem cell transplantation. The chain recombines TRBV4-1 with TRBJ2-1; D may correspond to TRBD1 or TRBD2 (6 bases each). This TCR derives from a human donor with classical Hodgkin lymphoma. The sample here was peripheral blood mononuclear cells (PBMCs), taken at baseline. CDR3 in amino acids: CASSQGGAHNEQFF. CDR3 sequence (DNA): TGCGCCAGCAGCCAAGGGGGGGCCCACAATGAGCAGTTCTTC.